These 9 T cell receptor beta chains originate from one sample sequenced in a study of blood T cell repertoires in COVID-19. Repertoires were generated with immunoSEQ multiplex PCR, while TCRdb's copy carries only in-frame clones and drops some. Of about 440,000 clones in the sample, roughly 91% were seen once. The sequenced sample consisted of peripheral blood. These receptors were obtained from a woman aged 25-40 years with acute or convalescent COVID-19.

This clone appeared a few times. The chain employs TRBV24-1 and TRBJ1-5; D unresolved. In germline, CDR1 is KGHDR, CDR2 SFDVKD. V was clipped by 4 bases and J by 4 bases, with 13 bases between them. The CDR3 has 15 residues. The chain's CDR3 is CATSESEILNQPQHF. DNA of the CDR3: TGTGCCACCAGTGAATCTGAGATCCTTAATCAGCCCCAGCATTTT.

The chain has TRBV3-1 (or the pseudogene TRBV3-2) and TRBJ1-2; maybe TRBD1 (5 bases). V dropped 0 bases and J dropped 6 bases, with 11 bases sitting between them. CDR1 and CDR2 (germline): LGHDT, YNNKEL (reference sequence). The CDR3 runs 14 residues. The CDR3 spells CASSQDFGGDGYTF. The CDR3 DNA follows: TGTGCCAGCAGCCAAGATTTTGGGGGGGATGGCTACACCTTC.

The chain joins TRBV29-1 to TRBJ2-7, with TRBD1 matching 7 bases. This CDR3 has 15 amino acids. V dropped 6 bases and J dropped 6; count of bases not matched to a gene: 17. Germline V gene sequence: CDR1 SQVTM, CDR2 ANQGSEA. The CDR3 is CSVVEQGLSLGEQYF. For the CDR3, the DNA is TGCAGCGTGGTTGAACAGGGGCTCAGCCTTGGCGAGCAGTACTTC.

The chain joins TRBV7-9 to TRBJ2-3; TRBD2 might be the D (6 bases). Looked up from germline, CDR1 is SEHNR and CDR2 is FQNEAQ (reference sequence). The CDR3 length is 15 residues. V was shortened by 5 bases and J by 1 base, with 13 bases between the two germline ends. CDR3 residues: CASSLTGSRTDTQYF. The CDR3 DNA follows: TGTGCCAGCAGCCTCACCGGGAGCCGCACAGATACGCAGTATTTT.

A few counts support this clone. CDR3 sequence: CAWSVLGTQYF. The CDR3 DNA reads as TGTGCCTGGAGTGTTCTCGGGACCCAGTACTTC. The rearrangement joins TRBV30 to TRBJ2-5; D gene unclear. The CDR3 has 11 amino acids. CDR1 and CDR2 from the germline V gene are GTSNPN and SVGIG (reference sequence). V lost 0 bases to trimming and J lost 7 bases, with 6 bases between them.

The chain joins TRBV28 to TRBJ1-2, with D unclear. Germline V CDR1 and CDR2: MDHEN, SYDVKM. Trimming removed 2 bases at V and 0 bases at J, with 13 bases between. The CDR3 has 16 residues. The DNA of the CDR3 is TGTGCCAGCAGTTTAGCTATCGACAAGGCTAACTATGGCTACACCTTC. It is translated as CASSLAIDKANYGYTF.

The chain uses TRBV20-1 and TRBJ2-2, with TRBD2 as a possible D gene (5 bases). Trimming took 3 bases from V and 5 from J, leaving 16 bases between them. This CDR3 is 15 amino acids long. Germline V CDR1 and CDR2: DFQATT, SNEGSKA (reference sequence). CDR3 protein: CSASSWTEGTGELFF. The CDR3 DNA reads TGCAGTGCTAGTTCCTGGACCGAGGGAACCGGGGAGCTGTTTTTT.

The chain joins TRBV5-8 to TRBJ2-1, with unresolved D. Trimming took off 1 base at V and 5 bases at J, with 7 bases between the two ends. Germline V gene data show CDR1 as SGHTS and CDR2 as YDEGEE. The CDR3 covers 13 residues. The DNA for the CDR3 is TGTGCCAGCAGCTTGTCTCGGGACAATGAGCAGTTCTTC. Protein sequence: CASSLSRDNEQFF.

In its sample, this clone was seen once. The DNA for the CDR3 is TGCAGCGTTGAGTCCCGGACTGAAGCTTTCTTT. This codes for CSVESRTEAFF. The chain couples TRBV29-1 to TRBJ1-1, with D hard to call. This CDR3 comprises 11 residues. Germline V gene lookup returns CDR1 SQVTM and CDR2 ANQGSEA. Trimming shortened V by 3 bases and J by 5 bases, and 7 bases separated the two germline ends.